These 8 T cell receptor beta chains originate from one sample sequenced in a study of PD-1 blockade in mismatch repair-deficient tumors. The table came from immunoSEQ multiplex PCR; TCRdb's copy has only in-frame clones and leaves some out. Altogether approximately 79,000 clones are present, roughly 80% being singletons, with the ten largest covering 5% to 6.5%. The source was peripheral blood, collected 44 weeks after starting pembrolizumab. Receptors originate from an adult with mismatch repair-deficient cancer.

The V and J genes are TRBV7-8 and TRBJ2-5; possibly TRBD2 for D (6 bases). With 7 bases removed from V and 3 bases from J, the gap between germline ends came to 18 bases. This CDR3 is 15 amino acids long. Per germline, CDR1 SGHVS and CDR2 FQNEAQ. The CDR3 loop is CASTPTQRAEETQYF. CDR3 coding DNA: TGTGCCAGCACCCCCACCCAGCGGGCAGAAGAGACCCAGTACTTC.

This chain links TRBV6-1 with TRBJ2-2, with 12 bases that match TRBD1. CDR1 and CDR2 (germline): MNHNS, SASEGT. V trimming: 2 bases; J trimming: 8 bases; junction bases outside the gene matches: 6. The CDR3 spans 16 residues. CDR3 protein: CASSERDRGHAGELFF. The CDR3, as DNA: TGTGCCAGCAGTGAACGGGACAGGGGGCACGCGGGGGAGCTGTTTTTT.

For the CDR3, the DNA is TGTGCCAGCAGCTGGGGGACAGTCTCCTACGAGCAGTACTTC. This codes for CASSWGTVSYEQYF. The chain uses TRBV7-3 and TRBJ2-7; 7 bases are a match to TRBD1. The CDR3 extends over 14 amino acids. Unmatched junction bases numbered 3, after V lost 4 bases and J lost 0 bases. The germline CDR1 and CDR2 sequences are SGHTA and FQGTGA.

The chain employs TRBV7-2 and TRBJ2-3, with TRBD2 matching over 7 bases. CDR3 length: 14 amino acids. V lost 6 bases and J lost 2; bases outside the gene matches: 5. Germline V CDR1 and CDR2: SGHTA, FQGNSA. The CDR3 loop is CASRTGTITDTQYF. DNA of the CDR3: TGTGCCAGCAGGACCGGGACTATCACAGATACGCAGTATTTT.

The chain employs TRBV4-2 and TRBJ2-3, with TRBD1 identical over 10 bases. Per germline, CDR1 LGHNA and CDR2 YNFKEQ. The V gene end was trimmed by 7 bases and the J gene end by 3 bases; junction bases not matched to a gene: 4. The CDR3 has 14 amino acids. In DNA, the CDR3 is TGTGCCAGCAAACAGGACAGGGGGACAGATACGCAGTATTTT. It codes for CASKQDRGTDTQYF.

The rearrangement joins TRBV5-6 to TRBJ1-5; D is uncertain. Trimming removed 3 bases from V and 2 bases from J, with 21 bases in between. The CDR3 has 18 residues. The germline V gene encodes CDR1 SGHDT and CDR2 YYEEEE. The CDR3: CASSSSLAEGVGNQPQHF. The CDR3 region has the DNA TGTGCCAGCAGCTCATCCCTGGCGGAGGGTGTCGGCAATCAGCCCCAGCATTTT.

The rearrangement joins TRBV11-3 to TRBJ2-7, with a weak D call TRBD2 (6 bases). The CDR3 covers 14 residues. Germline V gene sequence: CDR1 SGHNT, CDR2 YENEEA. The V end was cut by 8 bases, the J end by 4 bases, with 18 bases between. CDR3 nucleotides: TGTGCCAGCGGCGAGGGGCTAGCGAGATACGAGCAGTACTTC. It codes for CASGEGLARYEQYF.

The CDR3 loop reads CASSPQAGELFF. The CDR3 nucleotides read TGTGCCAGCAGCCCACAGGCCGGGGAGCTGTTTTTT. The chain recombines TRBV13 with TRBJ2-2; possibly TRBD1 for D (5 bases). CDR1 is PRHDT, CDR2 FYEKMQ, per germline (reference sequence). Trimming pared 5 bases from V and 6 bases from J, leaving 7 bases between. The CDR3 contains 12 residues.